These T cell receptor beta chains were read from a single sample in a study of cytomegalovirus exposure and HLA in healthy donors. Clones were sequenced by immunoSEQ multiplex PCR, and TCRdb holds only the in-frame ones, with some missing. The repertoire holds about 120,000 clones, with 65% to 75% as singletons. Material: PBMCs. Receptors originate from a young man in good health and CMV-seropositive. The CDR3 runs from the conserved cysteine through the conserved F or W. The D gene is left open where the match is weak. For some rows the clone size is stated as once, few or many, or as a class when expanded; others skip it.

>TRBJ1-2|.|TRBV5-1|TRBD1
TGCGCCAGCAGCATAGGGACAGGTTATGGCTACACCTTC
CASSIGTGYGYTF
>TRBJ1-4|.|TRBV2|.
TGTGCCAGCATATATGACAGTATTAATGAAAAACTGTTTTTT
CASIYDSINEKLFF
>TRBJ1-2|few|TRBV11-2|.
TGTGCCAGCAGCTTAGATGAGGGTCCGTCCTATGGCTACACCTTC
CASSLDEGPSYGYTF
>TRBJ1-4|.|TRBV15|TRBD1
TGTGCCACCTCCGGACAGGGGCGTATGACGGCGGAAGAAAAACTGTTTTTT
CATSGQGRMTAEEKLFF
>TRBJ1-2|.|TRBV2|.
TGTGCCAGTTATATACCCGGACCAGGGATAAACTATGGCTACACCTTC
CASYIPGPGINYGYTF
>TRBJ2-1|.|TRBV7-3|TRBD1
TGTGCCAGCAGCACGGACAGGGGAACCTACAATGAGCAGTTCTTC
CASSTDRGTYNEQFF
>TRBJ2-3|.|TRBV19|TRBD2
TGTGCCAGTAGCCCCTCCGGGACTAGCTATTCCACGGATACGCAGTATTTT
CASSPSGTSYSTDTQYF
>TRBJ2-2|.|TRBV5-1|TRBD2
TGCGCCAGCAGTCCACAGCGGGGGGGCGATACCGGGGAGCTGTTTTTT
CASSPQRGGDTGELFF
>TRBJ2-7|once|TRBV7-2|TRBD1
TGTGCCAGCAGCTCGCCACCTGGGACAGTGGACTACGAGCAGTACTTC
CASSSPPGTVDYEQYF
>TRBJ1-4|.|TRBV18|.
TGTGCCAGCTCACCCCAGTTCTACGGGACAAATGAAAAACTGTTTTTT
CASSPQFYGTNEKLFF
>TRBJ1-5|.|TRBV12-5|TRBD1
TGTGCTAGTGGCCAGGGACAGGCTAGCAATCAGCCCCAGCATTTT
CASGQGQASNQPQHF
>TRBJ2-7|.|TRBV5-1|.
TGCGCCAGCAGCTTGGGGGGACACTACTCCTACGAGCAGTACTTC
CASSLGGHYSYEQYF
>TRBJ2-5|few|TRBV5-1|TRBD2
TGCGCCAGCAGCTTGACTAGCGGGGGGGCCGTAGTGGAGACCCAGTACTTC
CASSLTSGGAVVETQYF
>TRBJ2-5|.|TRBV29-1|.
TGCAGCGTTGATTTAGTAGTCGGGACCCAGTACTTC
CSVDLVVGTQYF
>TRBJ2-3|.|TRBV7-8|.
TGTGCCAGCAGCCTCGGACAGCGTTCCAGATGGGATACGCAGTATTTT
CASSLGQRSRWDTQYF
>TRBJ1-1|.|TRBV2|.
TGTGCCAGCAGCAGTCAAGTGAACACTGAAGCTTTCTTT
CASSSQVNTEAFF
>TRBJ2-7|.|TRBV25-1|.
TGTGCCAGCAGGGGTGGTAGGGGGTTAGCCTCTACCGAGCAGTACTTC
CASRGGRGLASTEQYF
>TRBJ1-6|few|TRBV7-9|.
TGTGCCAGCAGCTTATGGGGGCAGGGGAGTTCACCCCTCCACTTT
CASSLWGQGSSPLHF
>TRBJ2-1|.|TRBV6-1|TRBD2
TGTGCCAGCAGTGAAGCGTCCCGACGGGGGGGCGCTGAGCAGTTCTTC
CASSEASRRGGAEQFF
>TRBJ2-7|.|TRBV4-1|.
TGCGCCAGCAGCCAAGGGGGCACCGCGAGCGAGCAGTACTTC
CASSQGGTASEQYF
>TRBJ2-4|.|TRBV30|TRBD2
TGTGCCTGGAGACCCCCGGGGGGAATTCAGTACTTC
CAWRPPGGIQYF
>TRBJ2-3|.|TRBV30|TRBD1
TGTGCCTGGAGTCCAGGACAGGGAATCACAGATACGCAGTATTTT
CAWSPGQGITDTQYF
>TRBJ1-5|once|TRBV12-5|TRBD1
TGTGCTAGTGGTTTGGTAACGACAGGGTTGGCTCAGCCCCAGCATTTT
CASGLVTTGLAQPQHF
>TRBJ1-5|.|TRBV10-2|.
TGCGCCAGCAGTGAGTCGATATCGGTTAATCAGCCCCAGCATTTT
CASSESISVNQPQHF
>TRBJ2-7|.|TRBV28|TRBD1
TGTGCCAGCAGTGCAATCTCGGGGACAGTGGGGCGCGAGCAGTACTTC
CASSAISGTVGREQYF
>TRBJ1-2|.|TRBV5-6|.
TGTGCCAGCAGCCCGGACCGGGGACTGGACTATGGCTACACCTTC
CASSPDRGLDYGYTF
>TRBJ2-2|.|TRBV7-2|TRBD2
TGTGCCAGCAGACCGGGACTAGCGGGGACCGGGGAGCTGTTTTTT
CASRPGLAGTGELFF
>TRBJ2-7|.|TRBV28|.
TGTGCCAGCAGTTTACTGGGCAGTACATACGAGCAGTACTTC
CASSLLGSTYEQYF
>TRBJ1-6|.|TRBV7-8|.
TGTGCCAGCAGCTTGAGGGAGGAACATTCACCCCTCCACTTT
CASSLREEHSPLHF
>TRBJ1-2|.|TRBV29-1|.
TGCAGCGTTGGGGGGAGACAGGCTTCAGGAACCTATGGCTACACCTTC
CSVGGRQASGTYGYTF
>TRBJ2-7|.|TRBV11-1|.
TGTGCCAGCAGCATCACAGGGAGAGGGTCCTACGAGCAGTACTTC
CASSITGRGSYEQYF
>TRBJ1-3|.|TRBV11-2|TRBD1
TGTGCCAGCAGCTTAGTCCGGACAGGGAGCAACACCATATATTTT
CASSLVRTGSNTIYF
>TRBJ1-2|.|TRBV6-6|TRBD1
TGTGCCAGCAGTCTGCCAGGGGGGTTTGGGGGCTACACCTTC
CASSLPGGFGGYTF
>TRBJ1-2|.|TRBV4-3|.
TGCGCCAGCAGCCAAGCCTTCGGGAGCTATGGCTACACCTTC
CASSQAFGSYGYTF
>TRBJ2-7|.|TRBV28|.
TGTGCCACGGCAGCTTACTACGAGCAGTACTTC
CATAAYYEQYF
>TRBJ1-1|.|TRBV5-6|.
TGTGCCAGCAGCTTGGCGGCCAGGGGTAGGACTGAAGCTTTCTTT
CASSLAARGRTEAFF
>TRBJ2-7|.|TRBV6-5|TRBD1
TGTGCCAGCAGTTACGGGACAGGGGGCCGCGAGCAGTACTTC
CASSYGTGGREQYF
>TRBJ2-5|.|TRBV19|TRBD2
TGTGCCAGTAGTCTGCCGTCTAGCGGGGGGGACCCCATTCACTTC
CASSLPSSGGDPIHF
>TRBJ1-1|.|TRBV29-1|TRBD1
TGCAGCGGGGGACAGGGTATGAACACTGAAGCTTTCTTT
CSGGQGMNTEAFF
>TRBJ2-5|.|TRBV27|TRBD2
TGTGCCAGCAAATTCCGGGGGGGGCAAGAGACCCAGTACTTC
CASKFRGGQETQYF
>TRBJ1-5|.|TRBV19|.
TGTGCCAGTAGCCTGAAGAACAGGGCCGGCAATCAGCCCCAGCATTTT
CASSLKNRAGNQPQHF
>TRBJ1-2|.|TRBV6-5|.
TGTGCCAGCAGCTTGAGGACAAACCTTAACTATGGCTACACCTTC
CASSLRTNLNYGYTF
>TRBJ2-1|.|TRBV6-5|.
TGTGCCAGCAGTTACAGGAGATCGACGGCCTACAATGAGCAGTTCTTC
CASSYRRSTAYNEQFF
>TRBJ2-1|.|TRBV7-9|TRBD1
TGTGCCAGCAGCTGGACAGGCCCCGCGGGCGATGAGCAGTTCTTC
CASSWTGPAGDEQFF
>TRBJ1-1|.|TRBV4-2|.
TGTGCCAGCAGCCCGGGACTCACTGAAGCTTTCTTT
CASSPGLTEAFF
>TRBJ1-5|.|TRBV19|TRBD1
TGTGCCAGTAGTATTCAAGCGGGACAGGCCGCGCCCCAGCATTTT
CASSIQAGQAAPQHF
>TRBJ2-6|few|TRBV6-5|.
TGTGCCAGCAGTTCCTCCCCGGGGGCCAACGTCCTGACTTTC
CASSSSPGANVLTF
>TRBJ2-7|.|TRBV27|TRBD1
TGTGCCAGCAGCCTCGGGACAGGGTACTACGAGCAGTACTTC
CASSLGTGYYEQYF
>TRBJ1-3|.|TRBV18|.
TGTGCCAGCTCACCGACAGCCCCAGAAGGAAACACCATATATTTT
CASSPTAPEGNTIYF
>TRBJ2-7|.|TRBV19|TRBD1
TGTGCCAGTAGTATAAGGGACAGGGGGTACGAGCAGTACTTC
CASSIRDRGYEQYF
>TRBJ2-3|.|TRBV7-2|.
TGTGCCAGCAGCTTAATCCGTGTAACAGATACGCAGTATTTT
CASSLIRVTDTQYF
>TRBJ2-7|.|TRBV9|TRBD2
TGTGCCAGCAGCGCCGGGACTAGCGCCGCCTACGAGCAGTACTTC
CASSAGTSAAYEQYF
>TRBJ1-5|.|TRBV4-3|.
TGCGCCAGCAGCCAAGACAGGGCCGGGCAGCCCCAGCATTTT
CASSQDRAGQPQHF
>TRBJ2-3|.|TRBV7-9|.
TGTTCCAGCAGCTTAGTATCGGATACGCAGTATTTT
CSSSLVSDTQYF